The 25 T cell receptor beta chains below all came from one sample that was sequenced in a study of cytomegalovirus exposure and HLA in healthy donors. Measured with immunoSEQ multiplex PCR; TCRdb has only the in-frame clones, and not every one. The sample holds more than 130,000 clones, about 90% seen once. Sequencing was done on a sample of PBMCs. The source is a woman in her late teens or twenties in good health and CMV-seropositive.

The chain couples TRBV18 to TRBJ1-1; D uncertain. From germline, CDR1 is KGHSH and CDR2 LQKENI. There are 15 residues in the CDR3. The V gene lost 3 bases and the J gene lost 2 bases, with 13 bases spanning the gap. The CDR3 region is CASSPQEAGNTEAFF. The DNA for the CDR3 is TGTGCCAGCTCACCGCAGGAGGCCGGAAACACTGAAGCTTTCTTT.

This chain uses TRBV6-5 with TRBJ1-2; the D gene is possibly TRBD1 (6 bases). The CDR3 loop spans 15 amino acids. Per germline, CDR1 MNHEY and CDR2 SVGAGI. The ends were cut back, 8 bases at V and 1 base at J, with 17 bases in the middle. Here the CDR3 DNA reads TGTGCCAGCGGAGTCAGGGGCCGGGGTAACTATGGCTACACCTTC. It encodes CASGVRGRGNYGYTF.

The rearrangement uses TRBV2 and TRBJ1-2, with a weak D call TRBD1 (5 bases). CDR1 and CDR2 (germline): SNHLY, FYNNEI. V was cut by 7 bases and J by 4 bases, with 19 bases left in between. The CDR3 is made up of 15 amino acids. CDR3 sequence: CASINDGAVTYGYTF. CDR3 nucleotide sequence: TGTGCCAGCATTAACGATGGGGCGGTTACCTATGGCTACACCTTC.

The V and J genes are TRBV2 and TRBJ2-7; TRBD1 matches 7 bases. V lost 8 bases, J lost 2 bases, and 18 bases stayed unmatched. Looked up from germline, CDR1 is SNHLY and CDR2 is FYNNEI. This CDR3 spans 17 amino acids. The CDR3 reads CASGEKLGTAKPYEQYF. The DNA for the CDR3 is TGTGCCAGCGGGGAAAAACTTGGGACAGCGAAACCCTACGAGCAGTACTTC.

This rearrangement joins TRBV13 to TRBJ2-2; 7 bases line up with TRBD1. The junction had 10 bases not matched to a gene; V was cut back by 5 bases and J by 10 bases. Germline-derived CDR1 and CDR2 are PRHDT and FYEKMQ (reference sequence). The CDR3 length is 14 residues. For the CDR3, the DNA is TGTGCCAGCAGCCCCGGGGACAGATCTGTGGAGCTGTTTTTT. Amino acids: CASSPGDRSVELFF.

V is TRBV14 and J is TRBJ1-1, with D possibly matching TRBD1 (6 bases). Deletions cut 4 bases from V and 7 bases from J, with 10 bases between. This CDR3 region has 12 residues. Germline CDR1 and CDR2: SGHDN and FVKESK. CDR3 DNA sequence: TGTGCCAGCAGCCCGAACAGGGTTGAAGCTTTCTTT. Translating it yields CASSPNRVEAFF. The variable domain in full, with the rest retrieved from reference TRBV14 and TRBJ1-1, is EAGVTQFPSHSVIEKGQTVTLRCDPISGHDNLYWYRRVMGKEIKFLLHFVKESKQDESGMPNNRFLAERTGGTYSTLKVQPAELEDSGVYFCASSPNRVEAFFGQGTRLTVV.

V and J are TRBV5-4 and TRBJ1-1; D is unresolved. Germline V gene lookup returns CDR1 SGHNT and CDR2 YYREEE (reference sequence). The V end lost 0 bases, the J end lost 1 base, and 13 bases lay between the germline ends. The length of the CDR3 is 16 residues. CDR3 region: CASSLGSRQGNTEAFF. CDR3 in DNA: TGTGCCAGCAGCTTGGGATCCAGACAAGGGAACACTGAAGCTTTCTTT.

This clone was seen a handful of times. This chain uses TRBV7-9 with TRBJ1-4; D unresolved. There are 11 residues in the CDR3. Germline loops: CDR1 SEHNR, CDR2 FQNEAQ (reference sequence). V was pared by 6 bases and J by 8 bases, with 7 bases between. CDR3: CASRREEKLFF. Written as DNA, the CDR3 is TGTGCCAGCAGACGTGAGGAAAAACTGTTTTTT. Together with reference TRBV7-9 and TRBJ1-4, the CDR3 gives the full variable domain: DTGVSQNPRHKITKRGQNVTFRCDPISEHNRLYWYRQTLGQGPEFLTYFQNEAQLEKSRLLSDRFSAERPKGSFSTLEIQRTEQGDSAMYLCASRREEKLFFGSGTQLSVL.

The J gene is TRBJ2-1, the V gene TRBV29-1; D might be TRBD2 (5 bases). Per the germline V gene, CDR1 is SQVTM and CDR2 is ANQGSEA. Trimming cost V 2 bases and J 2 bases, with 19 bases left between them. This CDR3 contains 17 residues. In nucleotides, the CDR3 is TGCAGCGTTGAACGTGACTACCAAGTCGGCCCCTACAATGAGCAGTTCTTC. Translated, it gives CSVERDYQVGPYNEQFF.

In DNA, the CDR3 is TGTGCCAGCAGCCAAGGTGCAAGTGACAACAACTATGGCTACACCTTC. Its protein product is CASSQGASDNNYGYTF. The J gene is TRBJ1-2, the V gene TRBV4-2; D ambiguous. The CDR3 extends over 16 amino acids. Germline V CDR1 and CDR2: LGHNA, YNFKEQ. The V end was cut by 1 base, the J end by 2 bases, with 14 bases between.

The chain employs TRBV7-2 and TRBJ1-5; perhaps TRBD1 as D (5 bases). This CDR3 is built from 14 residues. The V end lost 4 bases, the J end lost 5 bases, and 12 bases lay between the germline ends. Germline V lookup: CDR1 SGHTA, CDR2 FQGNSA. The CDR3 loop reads CASSSDSGDQPQHF. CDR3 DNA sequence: TGTGCCAGCAGCTCTGACAGCGGGGATCAGCCCCAGCATTTT.

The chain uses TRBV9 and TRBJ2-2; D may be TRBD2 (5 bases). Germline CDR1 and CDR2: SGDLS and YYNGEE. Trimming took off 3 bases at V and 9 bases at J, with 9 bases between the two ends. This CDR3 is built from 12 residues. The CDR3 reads CASSEGGRELFF. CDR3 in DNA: TGTGCCAGCAGCGAAGGAGGTCGGGAGCTGTTTTTT.

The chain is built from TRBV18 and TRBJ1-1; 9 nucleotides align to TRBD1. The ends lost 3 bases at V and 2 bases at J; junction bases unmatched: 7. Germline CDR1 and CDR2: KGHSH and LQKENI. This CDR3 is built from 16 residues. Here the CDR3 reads CASSPNTGGSNTEAFF. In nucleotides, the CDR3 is TGTGCCAGCTCACCGAATACAGGGGGCAGTAACACTGAAGCTTTCTTT.

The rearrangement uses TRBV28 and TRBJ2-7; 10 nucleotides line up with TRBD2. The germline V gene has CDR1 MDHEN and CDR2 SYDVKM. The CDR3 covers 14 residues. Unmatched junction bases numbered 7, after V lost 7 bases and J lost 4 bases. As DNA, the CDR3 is TGTGCCAGCATGAAGGCTAGCGGGGGTTACGAGCAGTACTTC. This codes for CASMKASGGYEQYF.

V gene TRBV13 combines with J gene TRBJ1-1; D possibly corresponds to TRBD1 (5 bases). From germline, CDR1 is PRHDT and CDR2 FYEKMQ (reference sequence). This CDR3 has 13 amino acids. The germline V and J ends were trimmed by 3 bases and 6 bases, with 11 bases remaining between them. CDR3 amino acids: CASSFGRVPEAFF. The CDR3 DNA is TGTGCCAGCAGCTTTGGCAGGGTGCCTGAAGCTTTCTTT.

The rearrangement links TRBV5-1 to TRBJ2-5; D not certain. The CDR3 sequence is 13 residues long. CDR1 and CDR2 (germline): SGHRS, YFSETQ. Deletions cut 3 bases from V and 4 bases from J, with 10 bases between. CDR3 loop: CASSSRGPETQYF. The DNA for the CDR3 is TGCGCCAGCAGCTCGAGAGGTCCAGAGACCCAGTACTTC.

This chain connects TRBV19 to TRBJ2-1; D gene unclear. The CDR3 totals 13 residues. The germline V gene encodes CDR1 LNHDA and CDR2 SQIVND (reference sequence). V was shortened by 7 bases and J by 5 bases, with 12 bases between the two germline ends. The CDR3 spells CASTPRPDNEQFF. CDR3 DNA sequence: TGTGCCAGTACCCCCCGTCCGGACAATGAGCAGTTCTTC.

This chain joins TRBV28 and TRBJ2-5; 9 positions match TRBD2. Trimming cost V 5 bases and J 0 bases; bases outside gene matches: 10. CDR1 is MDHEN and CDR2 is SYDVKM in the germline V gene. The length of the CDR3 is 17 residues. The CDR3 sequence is CASSPLRTSAYQETQYF. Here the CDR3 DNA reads TGTGCCAGCAGTCCCCTGCGGACTAGCGCGTACCAAGAGACCCAGTACTTC.

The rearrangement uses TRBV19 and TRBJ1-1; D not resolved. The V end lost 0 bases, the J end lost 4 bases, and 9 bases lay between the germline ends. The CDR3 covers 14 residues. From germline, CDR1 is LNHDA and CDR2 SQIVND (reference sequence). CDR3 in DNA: TGTGCCAGTAGTATAGAGGGCTTTGGCACTGAAGCTTTCTTT. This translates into CASSIEGFGTEAFF.

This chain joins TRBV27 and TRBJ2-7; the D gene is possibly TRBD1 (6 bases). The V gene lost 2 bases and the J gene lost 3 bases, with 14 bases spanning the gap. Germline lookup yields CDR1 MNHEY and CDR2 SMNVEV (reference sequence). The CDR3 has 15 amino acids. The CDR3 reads CASSLGAGDNYEQYF. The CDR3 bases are TGTGCCAGCAGTTTAGGGGCAGGGGACAACTACGAGCAGTACTTC.

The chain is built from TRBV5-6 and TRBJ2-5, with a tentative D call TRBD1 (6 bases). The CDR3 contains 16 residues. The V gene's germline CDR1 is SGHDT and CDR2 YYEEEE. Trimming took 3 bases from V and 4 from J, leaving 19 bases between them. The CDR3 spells CASSSTEQGRGETQYF. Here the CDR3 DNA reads TGTGCCAGCAGCTCAACGGAACAGGGCCGAGGAGAGACCCAGTACTTC.

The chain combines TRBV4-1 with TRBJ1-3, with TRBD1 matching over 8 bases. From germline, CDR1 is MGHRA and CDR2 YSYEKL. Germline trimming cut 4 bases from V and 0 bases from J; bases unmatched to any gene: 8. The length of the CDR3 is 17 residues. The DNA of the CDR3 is TGCGCCAGCAGCCTATACAGGGGGGCTAACTCTGGAAACACCATATATTTT. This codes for CASSLYRGANSGNTIYF.

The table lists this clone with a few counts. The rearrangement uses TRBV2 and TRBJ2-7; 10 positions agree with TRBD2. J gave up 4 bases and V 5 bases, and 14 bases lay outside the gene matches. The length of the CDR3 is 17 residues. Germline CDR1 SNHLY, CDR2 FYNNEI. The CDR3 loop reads CASSSMGTSVGRYEQYF. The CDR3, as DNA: TGTGCCAGCAGTTCGATGGGGACTAGCGTTGGAAGGTACGAGCAGTACTTC.

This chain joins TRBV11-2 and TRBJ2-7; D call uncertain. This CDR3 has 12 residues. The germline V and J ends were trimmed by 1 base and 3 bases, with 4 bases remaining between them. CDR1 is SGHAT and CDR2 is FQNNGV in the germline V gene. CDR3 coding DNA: TGTGCCAGCAGCTTAGTCCTCTACGAGCAGTACTTC. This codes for CASSLVLYEQYF.

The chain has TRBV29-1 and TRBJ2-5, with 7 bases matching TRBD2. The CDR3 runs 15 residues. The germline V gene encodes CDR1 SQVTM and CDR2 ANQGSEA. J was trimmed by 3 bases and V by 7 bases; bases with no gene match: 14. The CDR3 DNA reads TGCAGCGCCCTTGGAGGAGGGAGGGTAGAAGAGACCCAGTACTTC. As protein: CSALGGGRVEETQYF.